Listed below are T cell receptor beta chains from one sample, sequenced in a study of blood T cell repertoires in COVID-19. This table comes from immunoSEQ multiplex PCR, and its TCRdb copy is limited to in-frame clones, with some not included. Counted here are over 130,000 clones, 75% to 90% occurring once; the ten biggest clones make up 8% to 11%. The material sequenced was peripheral blood. Receptors were obtained from a man in his sixties with active or convalescent COVID-19. Both conserved end residues are part of each CDR3. The order of the fields is V gene, J gene, D gene, CDR3 protein. The D gene is left open where the match is weak.

TRBV7-2	TRBJ2-2	TRBD1	CASRGQGNTGELFF
TRBV6-6	TRBJ2-1	TRBD2	CASSQGLAGVNEQFF
TRBV27	TRBJ2-2	TRBD1	CASSTGQGRNTGELFF
TRBV18	TRBJ2-7	TRBD1	CASSPEGDSSSYEQYF
TRBV10-3	TRBJ2-2	TRBD2	CAISSSGSGTGELFF
TRBV28	TRBJ1-2	TRBD1	CATRQGGGYTF
TRBV29-1	TRBJ2-7	.	CRSEDTKDYEQYF
TRBV3-1/TRBV3-2	TRBJ2-2	TRBD2	CASSQVAGGTNTGELFF
TRBV10-3	TRBJ1-6	TRBD1	CAIGGQDLDSPLHF
TRBV3-1/TRBV3-2	TRBJ2-7	TRBD1	CASSQDWGTGNYEQYF
TRBV7-3	TRBJ2-3	TRBD2	CASSLDTGRAADTQYF
TRBV28	TRBJ1-2	TRBD1	CASSLFGQGQGSTF
TRBV2	TRBJ1-4	.	CASSERAGAREKLFF
TRBV11-1	TRBJ2-1	TRBD2	CASSLRLAGGNEQFF
TRBV6-2/TRBV6-3	TRBJ2-2	TRBD2	CASSLVGLAGGTNTGELFF
TRBV7-9	TRBJ2-7	TRBD1	CASSHFDRGYEQYF
TRBV7-3	TRBJ1-1	.	CASSPTRETWAEAFF
TRBV28	TRBJ2-5	TRBD2	CASTQFPLAGRTQYF
TRBV27	TRBJ1-6	TRBD1	CASSSDRGGGSPLHF
TRBV19	TRBJ2-2	TRBD1	CASLSTGVITGELFF
TRBV27	TRBJ1-6	.	CASTLTRLHSSPLHF
TRBV5-4	TRBJ2-1	TRBD2	CASSGGLATFNEQFF
TRBV7-6	TRBJ2-1	TRBD2	CASSLSSGSGNEQFF
TRBV2	TRBJ2-5	.	CASRMTRQETQYF
TRBV6-5	TRBJ1-2	TRBD1	CASSYLGQGRGYTF
TRBV7-9	TRBJ2-3	.	CASSPRPRTGGDTQYF
TRBV19	TRBJ1-2	TRBD1	CASSGDREKGYTF
TRBV28	TRBJ2-5	.	CASSWGRGIETQYF
TRBV5-1	TRBJ2-1	TRBD2	CASSLEGTSGNEQFF
TRBV10-3	TRBJ2-6	TRBD1	CAISATGGRSGANVLTF
TRBV6-5	TRBJ2-1	TRBD1	CASIRHWTGNNEQFF
TRBV29-1	TRBJ2-1	TRBD2	CSVEGSLAGALYNEQFF
TRBV2	TRBJ2-1	TRBD2	CASRRLAGYPIFDEQFF
TRBV19	TRBJ2-3	.	CASSRAALTDTQYF
TRBV6-6	TRBJ1-4	.	CASNYAGAANEKLFF
TRBV6-5	TRBJ2-1	TRBD1	CASTADRGVVGQFF
TRBV6-5	TRBJ1-1	.	CASSYRQYLFTEAFF
TRBV28	TRBJ1-4	TRBD1	CASSSRTGGVNEKLFF
TRBV7-2	TRBJ1-2	TRBD1	CASSSEGQGLYGYTF
TRBV28	TRBJ1-1	.	CASSVGWNTEAFF
TRBV9	TRBJ2-7	TRBD2	CASSVEPGGIGEQYF
TRBV6-2/TRBV6-3	TRBJ2-1	.	CASSRDPPGGPYNEQFF
TRBV4-2	TRBJ2-1	TRBD2	CASSQPPLLAGGLNEQFF
TRBV5-1	TRBJ2-7	TRBD1	CASSLGQGVEEQYF